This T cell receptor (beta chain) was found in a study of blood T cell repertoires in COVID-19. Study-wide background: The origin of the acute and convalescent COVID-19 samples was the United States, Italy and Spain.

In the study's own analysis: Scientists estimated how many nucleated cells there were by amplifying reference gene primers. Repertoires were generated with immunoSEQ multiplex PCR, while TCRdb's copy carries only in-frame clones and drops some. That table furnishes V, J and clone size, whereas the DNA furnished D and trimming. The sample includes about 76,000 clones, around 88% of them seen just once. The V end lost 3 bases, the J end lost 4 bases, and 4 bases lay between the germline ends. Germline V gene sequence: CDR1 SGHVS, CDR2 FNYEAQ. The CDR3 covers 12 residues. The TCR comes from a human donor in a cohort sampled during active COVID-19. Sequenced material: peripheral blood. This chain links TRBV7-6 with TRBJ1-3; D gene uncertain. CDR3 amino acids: CASSFTGNTIYF. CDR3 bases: TGTGCCAGCAGCTTTACAGGAAACACCATATATTTT.